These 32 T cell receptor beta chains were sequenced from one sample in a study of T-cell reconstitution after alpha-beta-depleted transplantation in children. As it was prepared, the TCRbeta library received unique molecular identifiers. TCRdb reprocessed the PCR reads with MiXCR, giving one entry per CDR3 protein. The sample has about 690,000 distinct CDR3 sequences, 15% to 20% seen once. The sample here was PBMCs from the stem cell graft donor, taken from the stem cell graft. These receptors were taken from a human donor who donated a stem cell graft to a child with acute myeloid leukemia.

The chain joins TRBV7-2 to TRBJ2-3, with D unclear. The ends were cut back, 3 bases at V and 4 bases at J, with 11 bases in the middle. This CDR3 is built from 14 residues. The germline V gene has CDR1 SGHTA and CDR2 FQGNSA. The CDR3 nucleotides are TGTGCCAGCAGCTTTCGCCCAGTGGCAGATACGCAGTATTTT. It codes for CASSFRPVADTQYF.

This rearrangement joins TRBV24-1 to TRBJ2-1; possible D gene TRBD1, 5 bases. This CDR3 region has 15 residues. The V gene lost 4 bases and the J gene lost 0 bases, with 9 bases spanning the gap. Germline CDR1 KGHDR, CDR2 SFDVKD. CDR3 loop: CATSEQDSSYNEQFF. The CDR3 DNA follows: TGTGCCACCAGTGAACAGGATAGCTCCTACAATGAGCAGTTCTTC.

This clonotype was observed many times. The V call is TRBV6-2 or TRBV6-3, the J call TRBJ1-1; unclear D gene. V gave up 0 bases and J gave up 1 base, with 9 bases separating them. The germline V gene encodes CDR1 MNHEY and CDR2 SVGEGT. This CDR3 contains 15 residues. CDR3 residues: CASSYSEAWNTEAFF. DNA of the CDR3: TGTGCCAGCAGTTACTCGGAAGCTTGGAACACTGAAGCTTTCTTT.

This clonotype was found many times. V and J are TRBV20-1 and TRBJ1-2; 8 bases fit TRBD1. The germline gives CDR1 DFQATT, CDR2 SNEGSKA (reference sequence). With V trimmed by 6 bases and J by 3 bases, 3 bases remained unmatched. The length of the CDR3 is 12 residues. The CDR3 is CSAGQGDYGYTF. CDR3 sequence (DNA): TGCAGTGCCGGACAGGGAGACTATGGCTACACCTTC.

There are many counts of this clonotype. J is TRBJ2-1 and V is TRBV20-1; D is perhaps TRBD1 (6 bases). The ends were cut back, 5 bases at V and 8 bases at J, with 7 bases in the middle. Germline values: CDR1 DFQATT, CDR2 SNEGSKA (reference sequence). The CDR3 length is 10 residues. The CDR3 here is CSAAGDEQFF. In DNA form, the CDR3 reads TGCAGTGCTGCAGGGGATGAGCAGTTCTTC.

CDR3 in amino acids: CASSLVGVESNQPQHF. The CDR3 nucleotides are TGTGCCAGCAGCTTGGTAGGGGTCGAGAGCAATCAGCCCCAGCATTTT. The chain uses TRBV5-5 and TRBJ1-5; D may be TRBD1 (5 bases). V gave up 0 bases and J gave up 1 base, with 11 bases separating them. The CDR3 covers 16 residues. Germline V gives CDR1 SGHKS, CDR2 YYEKEE (reference sequence).

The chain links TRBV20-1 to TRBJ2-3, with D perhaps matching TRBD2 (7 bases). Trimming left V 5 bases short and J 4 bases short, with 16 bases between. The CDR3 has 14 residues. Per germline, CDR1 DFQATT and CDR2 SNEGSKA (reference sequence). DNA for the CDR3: TGCAGTGCTGGGTTGGGGGGGGCCCCAGATACGCAGTATTTT. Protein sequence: CSAGLGGAPDTQYF.

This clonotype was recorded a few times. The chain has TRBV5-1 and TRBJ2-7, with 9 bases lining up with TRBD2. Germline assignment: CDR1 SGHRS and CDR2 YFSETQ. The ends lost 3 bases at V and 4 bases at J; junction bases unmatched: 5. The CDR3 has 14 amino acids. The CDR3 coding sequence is TGCGCCAGCAGCTACAGCGGGGGGCCATACGAGCAGTACTTC. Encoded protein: CASSYSGGPYEQYF. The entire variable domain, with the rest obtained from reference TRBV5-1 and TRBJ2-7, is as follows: KAGVTQTPRYLIKTRGQQVTLSCSPISGHRSVSWYQQTPGQGLQFLFEYFSETQRNKGNFPGRFSGRQFSNSRSEMNVSTLELGDSALYLCASSYSGGPYEQYFGPGTRLTVT.

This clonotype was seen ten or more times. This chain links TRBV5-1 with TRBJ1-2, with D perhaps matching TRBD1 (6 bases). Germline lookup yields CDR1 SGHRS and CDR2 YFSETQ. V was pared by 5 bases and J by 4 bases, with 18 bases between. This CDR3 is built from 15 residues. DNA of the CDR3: TGCGCCAGCAGATCAAGACAGGCCCCTTCCTATGGCTACACCTTC. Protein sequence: CASRSRQAPSYGYTF.

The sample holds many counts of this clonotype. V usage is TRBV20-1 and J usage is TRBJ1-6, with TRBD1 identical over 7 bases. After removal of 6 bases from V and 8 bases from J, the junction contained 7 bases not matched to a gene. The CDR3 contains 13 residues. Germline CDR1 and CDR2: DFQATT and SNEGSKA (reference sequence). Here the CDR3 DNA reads TGCAGTGCCAGGGGGGGAGGTGATTCACCCCTCCACTTT. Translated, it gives CSARGGGDSPLHF.

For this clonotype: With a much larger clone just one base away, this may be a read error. CDR3 nucleotide sequence: TGTGCCAGCAGTTTACTCCGACAGGGGAGGCACAATGAGCGGTTCTTC. Encoded protein: CASSLLRQGRHNERFF. The rearrangement links TRBV12-3 or TRBV12-4 to TRBJ2-1; TRBD1 matches 8 bases. CDR3 length equals 16 residues.

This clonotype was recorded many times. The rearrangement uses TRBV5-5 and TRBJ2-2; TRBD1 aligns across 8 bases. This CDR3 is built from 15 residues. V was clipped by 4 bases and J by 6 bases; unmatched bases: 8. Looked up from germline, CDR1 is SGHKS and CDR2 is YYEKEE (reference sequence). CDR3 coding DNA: TGTGCCAGCAGCCCAAACAGGGGGTGGGCCGGGGAGCTGTTTTTT. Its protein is CASSPNRGWAGELFF.

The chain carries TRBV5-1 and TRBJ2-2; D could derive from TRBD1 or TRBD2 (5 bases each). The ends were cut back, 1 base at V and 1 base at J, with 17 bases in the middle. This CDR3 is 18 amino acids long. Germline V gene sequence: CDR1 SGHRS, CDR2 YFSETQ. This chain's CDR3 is CASSLSIRGAENTGELFF. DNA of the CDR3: TGCGCCAGCAGCTTGTCAATAAGAGGGGCAGAGAACACCGGGGAGCTGTTTTTT.

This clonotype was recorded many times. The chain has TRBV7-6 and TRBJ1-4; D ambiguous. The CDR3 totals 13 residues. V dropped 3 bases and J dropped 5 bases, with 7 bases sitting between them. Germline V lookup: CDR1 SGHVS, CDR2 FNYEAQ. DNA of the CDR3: TGTGCCAGCAGCTTTTCTGGGAATGAAAAACTGTTTTTT. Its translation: CASSFSGNEKLFF.

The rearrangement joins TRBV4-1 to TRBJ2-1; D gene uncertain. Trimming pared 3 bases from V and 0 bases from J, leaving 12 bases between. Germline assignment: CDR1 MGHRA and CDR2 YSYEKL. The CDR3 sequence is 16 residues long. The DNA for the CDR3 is TGCGCCAGCAGCCATCAATCTTTAAGCTCCTACAATGAGCAGTTCTTC. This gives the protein CASSHQSLSSYNEQFF.

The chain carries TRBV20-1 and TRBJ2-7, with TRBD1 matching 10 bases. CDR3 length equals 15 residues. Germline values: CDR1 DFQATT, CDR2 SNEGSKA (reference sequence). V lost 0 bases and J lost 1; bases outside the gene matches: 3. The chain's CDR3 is CSARDPGQGSYEQYF. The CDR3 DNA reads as TGCAGTGCTAGAGACCCGGGACAGGGGTCCTACGAGCAGTACTTC.

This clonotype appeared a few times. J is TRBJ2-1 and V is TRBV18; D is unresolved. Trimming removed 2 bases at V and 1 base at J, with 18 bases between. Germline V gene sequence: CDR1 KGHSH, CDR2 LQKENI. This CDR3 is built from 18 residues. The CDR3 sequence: CASSPVPMGMGSYNEQFF. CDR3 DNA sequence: TGTGCCAGCTCACCAGTGCCGATGGGGATGGGGTCCTACAATGAGCAGTTCTTC.

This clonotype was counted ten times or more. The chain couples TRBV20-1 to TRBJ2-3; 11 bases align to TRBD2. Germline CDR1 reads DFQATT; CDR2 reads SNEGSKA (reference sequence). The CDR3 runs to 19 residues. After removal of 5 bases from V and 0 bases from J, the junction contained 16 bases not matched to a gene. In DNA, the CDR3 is TGCAGTGCTCCCAGTCTTCTAGCGGGGGGCCAAGGTAGCACAGATACGCAGTATTTT. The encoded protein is CSAPSLLAGGQGSTDTQYF.

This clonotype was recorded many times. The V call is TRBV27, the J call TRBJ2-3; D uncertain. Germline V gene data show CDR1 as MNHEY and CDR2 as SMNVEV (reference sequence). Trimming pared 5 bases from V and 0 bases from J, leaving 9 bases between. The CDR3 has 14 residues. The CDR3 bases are TGTGCCAGCAGTCCCTCACCTAGCACAGATACGCAGTATTTT. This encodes CASSPSPSTDTQYF.

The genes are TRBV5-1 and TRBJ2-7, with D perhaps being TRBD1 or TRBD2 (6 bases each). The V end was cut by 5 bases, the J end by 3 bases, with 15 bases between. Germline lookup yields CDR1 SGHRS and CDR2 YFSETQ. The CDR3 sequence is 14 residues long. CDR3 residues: CASSGGGTDYEQYF. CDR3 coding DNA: TGCGCCAGCAGTGGAGGGGGAACGGACTACGAGCAGTACTTC.

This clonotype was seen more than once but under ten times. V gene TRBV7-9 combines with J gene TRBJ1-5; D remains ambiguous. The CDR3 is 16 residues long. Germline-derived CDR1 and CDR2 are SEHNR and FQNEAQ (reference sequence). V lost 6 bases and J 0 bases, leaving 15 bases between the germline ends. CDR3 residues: CASSKRADDSNQPQHF. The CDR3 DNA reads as TGTGCCAGCAGTAAAAGGGCAGATGATAGCAATCAGCCCCAGCATTTT.

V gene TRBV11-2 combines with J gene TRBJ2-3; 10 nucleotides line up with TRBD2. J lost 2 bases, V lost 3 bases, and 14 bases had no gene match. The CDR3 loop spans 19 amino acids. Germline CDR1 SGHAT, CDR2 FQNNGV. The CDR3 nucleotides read TGTGCCAGCAGCTTCCTAAGAGGAGCGGGGGGGCTGGTCACAGATACGCAGTATTTT. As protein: CASSFLRGAGGLVTDTQYF.

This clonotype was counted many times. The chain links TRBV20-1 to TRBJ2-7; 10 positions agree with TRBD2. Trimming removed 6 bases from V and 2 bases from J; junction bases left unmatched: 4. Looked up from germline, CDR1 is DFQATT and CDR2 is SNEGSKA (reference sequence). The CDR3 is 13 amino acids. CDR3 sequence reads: CSARTSGTYEQYF. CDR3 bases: TGCAGTGCCCGGACTAGCGGTACCTACGAGCAGTACTTC.

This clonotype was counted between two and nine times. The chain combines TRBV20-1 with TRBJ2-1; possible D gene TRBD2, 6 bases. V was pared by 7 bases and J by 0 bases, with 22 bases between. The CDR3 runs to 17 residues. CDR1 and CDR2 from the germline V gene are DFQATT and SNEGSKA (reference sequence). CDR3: CSVPPPYLAFSYNEQFF. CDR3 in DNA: TGCAGTGTTCCCCCCCCCTATCTAGCGTTCTCCTACAATGAGCAGTTCTTC.

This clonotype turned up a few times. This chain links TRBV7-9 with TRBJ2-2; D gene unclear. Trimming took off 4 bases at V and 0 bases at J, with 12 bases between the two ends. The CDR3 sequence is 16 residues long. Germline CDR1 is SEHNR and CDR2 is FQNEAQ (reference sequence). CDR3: CASSSRSAANTGELFF. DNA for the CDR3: TGTGCCAGCAGCTCACGTTCGGCCGCGAACACCGGGGAGCTGTTTTTT.

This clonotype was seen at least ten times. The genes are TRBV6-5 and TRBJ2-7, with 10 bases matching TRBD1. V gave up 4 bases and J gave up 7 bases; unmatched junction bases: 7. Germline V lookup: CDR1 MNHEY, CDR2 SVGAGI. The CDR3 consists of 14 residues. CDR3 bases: TGTGCCAGCAGTTCAGACAGGGGGCTTCGGGAGCAGTACTTC. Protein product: CASSSDRGLREQYF.

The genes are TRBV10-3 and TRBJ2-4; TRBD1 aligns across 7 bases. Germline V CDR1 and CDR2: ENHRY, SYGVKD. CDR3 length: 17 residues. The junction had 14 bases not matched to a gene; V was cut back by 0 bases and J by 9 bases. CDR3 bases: TGTGCCATCAGTGAGTCGAAAGGGGGCCCCCGGGCGAGCATTCAGTACTTC. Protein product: CAISESKGGPRASIQYF.

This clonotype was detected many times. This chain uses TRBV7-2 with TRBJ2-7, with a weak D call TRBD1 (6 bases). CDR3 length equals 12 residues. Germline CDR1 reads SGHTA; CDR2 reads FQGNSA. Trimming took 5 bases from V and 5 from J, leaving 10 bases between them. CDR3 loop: CASSRDIDEQYF. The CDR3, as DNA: TGTGCCAGCAGCAGGGACATTGACGAGCAGTACTTC.

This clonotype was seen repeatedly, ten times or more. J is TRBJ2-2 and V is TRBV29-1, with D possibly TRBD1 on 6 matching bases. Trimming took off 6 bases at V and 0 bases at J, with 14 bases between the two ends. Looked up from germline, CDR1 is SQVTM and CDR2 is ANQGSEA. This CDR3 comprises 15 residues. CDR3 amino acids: CSVAPGTTNTGELFF. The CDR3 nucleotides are TGCAGCGTGGCCCCCGGGACAACGAACACCGGGGAGCTGTTTTTT.

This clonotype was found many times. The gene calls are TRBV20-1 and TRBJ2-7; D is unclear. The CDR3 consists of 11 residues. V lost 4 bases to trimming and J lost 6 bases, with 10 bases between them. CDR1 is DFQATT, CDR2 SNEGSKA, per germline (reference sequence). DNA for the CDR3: TGCAGTGCTAAAAAGGGCGGCGAGCAGTACTTC. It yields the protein CSAKKGGEQYF.

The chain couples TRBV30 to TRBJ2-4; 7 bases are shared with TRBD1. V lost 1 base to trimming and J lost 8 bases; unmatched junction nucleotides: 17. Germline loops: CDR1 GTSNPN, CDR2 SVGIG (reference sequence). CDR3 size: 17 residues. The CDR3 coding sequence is TGTGCCTGGAGTGCGTACGGCCAGGGGGTTTTCGTTGACATTCAGTACTTC. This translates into CAWSAYGQGVFVDIQYF.

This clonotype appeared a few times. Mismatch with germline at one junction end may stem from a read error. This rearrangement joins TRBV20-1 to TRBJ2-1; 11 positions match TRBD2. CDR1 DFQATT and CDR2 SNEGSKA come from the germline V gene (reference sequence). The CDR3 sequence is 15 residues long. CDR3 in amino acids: CCARGGLAVYNEQFF. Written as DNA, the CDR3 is TGCTGTGCTAGAGGGGGACTAGCGGTTTACAATGAGCAGTTCTTC.